The 21 T cell receptor beta chains listed next were all sequenced from one sample in a study of graft-versus-host responses after intestinal transplantation. These TCRs' antigens remain unknown. TCRdb's copy holds only in-frame clones and misses some; the assay was immunoSEQ multiplex PCR. Of 75,000 to 100,000 clones in the sample, 91% were seen once. Here the sequenced sample was unstimulated CD4+ T cells sorted from spleen or lymph node cells, taken before transplant. These receptors came from a human donor who was the organ donor for an intestinal transplant.

This chain links TRBV7-3 with TRBJ2-5, with 8 bases matching TRBD2. The CDR3 covers 15 residues. Germline V gives CDR1 SGHTA, CDR2 FQGTGA. After removal of 1 base from V and 5 bases from J, the junction contained 6 bases not matched to a gene. The CDR3 nucleotides are TGTGCCAGCAGCTTAAACAGCGGGGGAGGCGAGACCCAGTACTTC. This gives the protein CASSLNSGGGETQYF.

This clone was seen only once. V is TRBV19 and J is TRBJ2-7; 9 bases align to TRBD2. The CDR3 has 18 residues. The germline V gene encodes CDR1 LNHDA and CDR2 SQIVND (reference sequence). The ends lost 6 bases at V and 3 bases at J; junction bases unmatched: 18. The CDR3 DNA follows: TGTGCCAGTAGCAGCGCACTAGCGGGTGGATCTAAACTCTACGAGCAGTACTTC. It specifies CASSSALAGGSKLYEQYF.

V gene TRBV27 combines with J gene TRBJ2-5; D perhaps matches TRBD2 (6 bases). Germline loops: CDR1 MNHEY, CDR2 SMNVEV (reference sequence). The germline V and J ends were trimmed by 9 bases and 4 bases, with 33 bases remaining between them. This CDR3 is built from 19 residues. The CDR3 region has the DNA TGTGCCAGGATCTATAAGGAGGGGCAGGGTCCTCCTGCGGGAGAGACCCAGTACTTC. It encodes CARIYKEGQGPPAGETQYF.

The CDR3 sequence: CASARGPKRNYGYTF. CDR3 DNA: TGTGCCAGCGCTCGCGGGCCAAAAAGGAACTATGGCTACACCTTC. V usage is TRBV6-6 and J usage is TRBJ1-2; D unclear. The CDR3 runs 15 residues. Trimming took 8 bases from V and 2 from J, leaving 18 bases between them. CDR1 and CDR2 (germline): MNHNY, SVGAGI (reference sequence).

The CDR3 DNA reads as TGTGCCAGCAGTCTACAGGGGGGTCAGCCCCAGCATTTT. It encodes CASSLQGGQPQHF. The chain employs TRBV6-1 and TRBJ1-5, with 8 bases that match TRBD1. With 5 bases clipped from V and 6 bases from J, the junction kept 3 bases outside the gene matches. This CDR3 is 13 amino acids long. The germline V gene encodes CDR1 MNHNS and CDR2 SASEGT.

The gene calls are TRBV11-1 and TRBJ2-2; maybe TRBD2 (6 bases). V was clipped by 4 bases and J by 8 bases, with 14 bases between them. The CDR3 length is 14 residues. Germline V gene data show CDR1 as SGHAT and CDR2 as FQDESV (reference sequence). This CDR3 is CASSSARGTGELFF. The CDR3 region has the DNA TGTGCCAGCAGCTCGGCGCGGGGTACGGGGGAGCTGTTTTTT.

The chain couples TRBV6-6 to TRBJ2-2; weak D call: TRBD1 (7 bases). The CDR3 consists of 15 residues. Per germline, CDR1 MNHNY and CDR2 SVGAGI (reference sequence). The V and J ends lost 8 bases and 1 base respectively, with 14 bases between them. DNA of the CDR3: TGTGCCAGCCTCTCGCGGGACAGGAACACCGGGGAGCTGTTTTTT. Translated, it gives CASLSRDRNTGELFF.

The V gene is TRBV5-1, the J gene TRBJ2-2; 10 nucleotides match TRBD2. CDR1 SGHRS and CDR2 YFSETQ come from the germline V gene. The CDR3 totals 16 residues. With V trimmed by 0 bases and J by 4 bases, 3 bases remained unmatched. CDR3 amino acids: CASSLVAGGVTGELFF. CDR3 coding DNA: TGCGCCAGCAGCTTGGTAGCGGGGGGTGTCACCGGGGAGCTGTTTTTT.

This clone was seen a single time. The V gene is TRBV5-1, the J gene TRBJ2-7; no reliable D call. This CDR3 spans 15 amino acids. The ends were cut back, 3 bases at V and 5 bases at J, with 18 bases in the middle. The germline V gene has CDR1 SGHRS and CDR2 YFSETQ. DNA for the CDR3: TGCGCCAGCAGCTGGGTAGACCCCGAGAGGAACGAGCAGTACTTC. It is translated as CASSWVDPERNEQYF.

The chain carries TRBV19 and TRBJ1-2; 7 positions match TRBD1. CDR1 and CDR2 from the germline V gene are LNHDA and SQIVND (reference sequence). After removal of 7 bases from V and 3 bases from J, the junction contained 8 bases not matched to a gene. The CDR3 spans 14 residues. The CDR3 DNA sequence: TGTGCCAGTACTAGGGACAGACTGGACTATGGCTACACCTTC. Encoded protein: CASTRDRLDYGYTF.

This chain connects TRBV11-2 to TRBJ2-2; tentatively, D is TRBD1 (5 bases). V shed 4 bases and J shed 1 base, with 19 bases lying between them. This CDR3 comprises 18 residues. Germline-derived CDR1 and CDR2 are SGHAT and FQNNGV. CDR3 sequence reads: CASSSHNKGWRNTGELFF. For the CDR3, the DNA is TGTGCCAGCAGCTCGCATAACAAGGGGTGGCGGAACACCGGGGAGCTGTTTTTT.

CDR3 DNA: TGCGCCAGCAGCTTGGCGTTAGCGGGGGGGCCAGATACGCAGTATTTT. It encodes CASSLALAGGPDTQYF. The rearrangement joins TRBV5-1 to TRBJ2-3; 11 bases are a match to TRBD2. Trimming took 0 bases from V and 4 from J; bases not matched to a gene: 4. The CDR3 consists of 16 residues. CDR1 and CDR2 (germline): SGHRS, YFSETQ.

The CDR3 nucleotides are TGTGCCAGCAATCTACAGGAAACTAACTATGGCTACACCTTC. Protein sequence: CASNLQETNYGYTF. This chain uses TRBV6-1 with TRBJ1-2; tentatively, D is TRBD1 (5 bases). Trimming shortened V by 7 bases and J by 0 bases, and 12 bases separated the two germline ends. Germline-derived CDR1 and CDR2 are MNHNS and SASEGT. The CDR3 has 14 amino acids.

V is TRBV4-3 and J is TRBJ2-2; 7 bases fit TRBD2. Germline V gene lookup returns CDR1 LGHNA and CDR2 YSLEER. This CDR3 contains 17 residues. V gave up 4 bases and J gave up 2 bases; unmatched junction bases: 10. CDR3 DNA sequence: TGCGCCAGCAGCCCACATTTCGGGGGGTCAAACACCGGGGAGCTGTTTTTT. It translates to CASSPHFGGSNTGELFF.

The chain has TRBV7-2 and TRBJ1-5, with D tentatively TRBD1 (5 bases). The CDR3 contains 15 residues. Germline V gene sequence: CDR1 SGHTA, CDR2 FQGNSA. V lost 0 bases and J lost 5, with 11 bases in between. The CDR3 DNA reads as TGTGCCAGCAGCTTAGCAAACAGGTGGGATCAGCCCCAGCATTTT. Translation gives CASSLANRWDQPQHF.

This rearrangement joins TRBV7-3 to TRBJ2-3; D is unclear. Germline assignment: CDR1 SGHTA and CDR2 FQGTGA. The CDR3 is 14 amino acids. Trimming cost V 5 bases and J 6 bases, with 15 bases left between them. The DNA of the CDR3 is TGTGCCAGCAGCACCTCTCCTCGCGCGGATACGCAGTATTTT. Amino acid sequence: CASSTSPRADTQYF.

This clone has a single count. This chain connects TRBV7-2 to TRBJ2-7, with TRBD2 as a possible D gene (5 bases). The CDR3 length is 14 residues. Germline CDR1 reads SGHTA; CDR2 reads FQGNSA. V was cut by 4 bases and J by 3 bases, with 13 bases left in between. The CDR3 is CASSYRAEVYEQYF. CDR3 in DNA: TGTGCCAGCAGCTACCGAGCGGAGGTCTACGAGCAGTACTTC.

This sequence joins TRBV29-1 and TRBJ1-4; D gene ambiguous. This CDR3 is built from 13 residues. V gave up 6 bases and J gave up 3 bases, with 11 bases separating them. Germline-derived CDR1 and CDR2 are SQVTM and ANQGSEA. CDR3 nucleotide sequence: TGCAGCGTCGCTTGGACTGCTAATGAAAAACTGTTTTTT. It encodes CSVAWTANEKLFF.

The rearrangement links TRBV27 to TRBJ1-6; 10 nucleotides agree with TRBD1. Germline V CDR1 and CDR2: MNHEY, SMNVEV (reference sequence). The CDR3 is 15 residues long. The J segment lost 7 bases and the V segment lost 3 bases, leaving 3 bases of the junction unmatched. This CDR3 is CASSFLDRGNSPLHF. DNA for the CDR3: TGTGCCAGCAGTTTTCTGGACAGGGGGAATTCACCCCTCCACTTT.

The chain employs TRBV30 and TRBJ1-1; 7 bases agree with TRBD1. Germline lookup yields CDR1 GTSNPN and CDR2 SVGIG (reference sequence). V lost 2 bases, J lost 3 bases, and 18 bases stayed unmatched. The CDR3 runs to 18 residues. The DNA of the CDR3 is TGTGCCTGGAGTCTTTTACGTACCGGGACAGTGAGGCACACTGAAGCTTTCTTT. It codes for CAWSLLRTGTVRHTEAFF.

This clone was seen a few times. This CDR3 reads CASSQDKDRFSGNTIYF. The DNA for the CDR3 is TGCGCCAGCAGCCAAGACAAAGACAGGTTCTCTGGAAACACCATATATTTT. The V gene is TRBV4-1, the J gene TRBJ1-3; maybe TRBD1 (6 bases). Germline V lookup: CDR1 MGHRA, CDR2 YSYEKL. The length of the CDR3 is 17 residues. The V end was cut by 0 bases, the J end by 0 bases, with 12 bases between.